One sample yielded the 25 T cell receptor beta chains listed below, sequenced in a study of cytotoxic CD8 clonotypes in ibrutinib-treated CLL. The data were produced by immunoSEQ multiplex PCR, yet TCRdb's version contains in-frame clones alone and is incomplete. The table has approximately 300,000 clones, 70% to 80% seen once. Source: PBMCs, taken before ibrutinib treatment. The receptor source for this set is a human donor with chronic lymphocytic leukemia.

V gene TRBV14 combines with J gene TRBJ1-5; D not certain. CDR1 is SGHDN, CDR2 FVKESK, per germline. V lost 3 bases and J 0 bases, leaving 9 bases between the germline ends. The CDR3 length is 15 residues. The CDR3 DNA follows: TGTGCCAGCAGCCAGGCACACTATAGCAATCAGCCCCAGCATTTT. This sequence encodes CASSQAHYSNQPQHF. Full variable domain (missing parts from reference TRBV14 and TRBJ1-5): EAGVTQFPSHSVIEKGQTVTLRCDPISGHDNLYWYRRVMGKEIKFLLHFVKESKQDESGMPNNRFLAERTGGTYSTLKVQPAELEDSGVYFCASSQAHYSNQPQHFGDGTRLSIL.

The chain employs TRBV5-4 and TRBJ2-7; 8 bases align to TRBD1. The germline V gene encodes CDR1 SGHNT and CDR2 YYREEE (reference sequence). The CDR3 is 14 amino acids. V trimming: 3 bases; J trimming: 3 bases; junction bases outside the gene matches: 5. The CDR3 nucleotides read TGTGCCAGCAGCTCAAGGACAGGGATCTACGAGCAGTACTTC. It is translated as CASSSRTGIYEQYF.

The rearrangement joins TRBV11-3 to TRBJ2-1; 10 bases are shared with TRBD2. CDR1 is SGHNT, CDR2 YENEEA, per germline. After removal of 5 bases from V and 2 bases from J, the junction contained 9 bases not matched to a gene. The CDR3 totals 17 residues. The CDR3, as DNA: TGTGCCAGCAGCCGACAATCCGGGACTAGCGCCTACAATGAGCAGTTCTTC. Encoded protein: CASSRQSGTSAYNEQFF.

The CDR3 loop is CASSLATGRTEAFF. In nucleotides, the CDR3 is TGTGCCAGCAGCTTGGCTACAGGTCGGACTGAAGCTTTCTTT. The V and J genes are TRBV5-6 and TRBJ1-1, with D perhaps TRBD1 (5 bases). This CDR3 is built from 14 residues. Germline loops: CDR1 SGHDT, CDR2 YYEEEE. The ends were cut back, 0 bases at V and 5 bases at J, with 11 bases in the middle.

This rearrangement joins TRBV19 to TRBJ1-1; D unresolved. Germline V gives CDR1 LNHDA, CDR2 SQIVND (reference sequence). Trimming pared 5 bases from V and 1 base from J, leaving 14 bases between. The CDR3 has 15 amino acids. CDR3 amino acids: CASSGGRQTNTEAFF. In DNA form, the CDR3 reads TGTGCCAGTAGTGGAGGGAGGCAGACGAACACTGAAGCTTTCTTT.

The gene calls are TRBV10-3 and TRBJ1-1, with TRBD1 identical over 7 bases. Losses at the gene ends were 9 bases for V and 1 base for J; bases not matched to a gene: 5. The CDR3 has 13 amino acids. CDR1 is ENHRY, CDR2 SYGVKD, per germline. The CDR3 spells CAICGTENTEAFF. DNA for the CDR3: TGTGCCATTTGCGGGACAGAGAACACTGAAGCTTTCTTT.

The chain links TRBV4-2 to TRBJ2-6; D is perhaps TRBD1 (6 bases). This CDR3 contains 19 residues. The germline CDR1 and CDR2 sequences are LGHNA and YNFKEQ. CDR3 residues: CASSGPGTHRSSGANVLTF. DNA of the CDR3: TGTGCGAGCTCAGGGCCAGGGACACACCGAAGCTCTGGGGCCAACGTCCTGACTTTC.

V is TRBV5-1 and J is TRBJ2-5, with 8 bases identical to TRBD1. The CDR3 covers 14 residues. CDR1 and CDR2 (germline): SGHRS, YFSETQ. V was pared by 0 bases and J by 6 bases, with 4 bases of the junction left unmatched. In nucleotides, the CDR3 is TGCGCCAGCAGCTTGGAACAGGGGGGCCAGACCCAGTACTTC. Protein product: CASSLEQGGQTQYF.

Here the CDR3 DNA reads TGTGCCAGCAGCTTAGATCTAACCAGGGTTGAGCAGTTCTTC. Encoded protein: CASSLDLTRVEQFF. The chain links TRBV11-3 to TRBJ2-1; D might be TRBD1 (5 bases). Trimming left V 0 bases short and J 9 bases short, with 12 bases between. Looked up from germline, CDR1 is SGHNT and CDR2 is YENEEA. The CDR3 is 14 amino acids.

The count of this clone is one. The CDR3 sequence: CASSLEGQPYGYTF. In nucleotides, the CDR3 is TGTGCCAGCAGCTTAGAAGGACAGCCCTATGGCTACACCTTC. V is TRBV7-2 and J is TRBJ1-2; tentative D call: TRBD1 (6 bases). Germline CDR1 reads SGHTA; CDR2 reads FQGNSA. The CDR3 extends over 14 amino acids. V gave up 1 base and J gave up 4 bases, with 10 bases separating them. Full variable domain (missing parts from reference TRBV7-2 and TRBJ1-2): GAGVSQSPSNKVTEKGKDVELRCDPISGHTALYWYRQSLGQGLEFLIYFQGNSAPDKSGLPSDRFSAERTGGSVSTLTIQRTQQEDSAVYLCASSLEGQPYGYTFGSGTRLTVV.

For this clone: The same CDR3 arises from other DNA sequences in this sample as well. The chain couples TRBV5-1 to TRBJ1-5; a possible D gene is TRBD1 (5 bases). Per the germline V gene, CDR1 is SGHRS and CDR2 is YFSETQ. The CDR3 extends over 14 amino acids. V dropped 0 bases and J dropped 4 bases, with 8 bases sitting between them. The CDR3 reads CASSLGQPNQPQHF. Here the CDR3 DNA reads TGCGCCAGCAGCTTGGGACAGCCTAATCAGCCCCAGCATTTT. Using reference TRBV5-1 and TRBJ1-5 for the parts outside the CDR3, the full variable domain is KAGVTQTPRYLIKTRGQQVTLSCSPISGHRSVSWYQQTPGQGLQFLFEYFSETQRNKGNFPGRFSGRQFSNSRSEMNVSTLELGDSALYLCASSLGQPNQPQHFGDGTRLSIL.

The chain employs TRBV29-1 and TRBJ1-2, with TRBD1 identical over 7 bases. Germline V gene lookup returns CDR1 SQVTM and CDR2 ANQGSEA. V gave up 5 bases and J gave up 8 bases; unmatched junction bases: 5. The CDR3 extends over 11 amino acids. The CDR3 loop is CSVYRGGGYTF. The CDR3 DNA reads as TGCAGCGTTTACAGGGGCGGCGGCTACACCTTC.

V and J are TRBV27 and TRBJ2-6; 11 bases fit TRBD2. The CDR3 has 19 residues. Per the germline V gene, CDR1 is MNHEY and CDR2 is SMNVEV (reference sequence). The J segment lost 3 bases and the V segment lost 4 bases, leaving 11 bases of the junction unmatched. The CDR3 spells CASSSYSGRALNGANVLTF. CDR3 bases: TGTGCCAGCAGTTCCTATAGCGGGAGGGCCCTTAATGGGGCCAACGTCCTGACTTTC.

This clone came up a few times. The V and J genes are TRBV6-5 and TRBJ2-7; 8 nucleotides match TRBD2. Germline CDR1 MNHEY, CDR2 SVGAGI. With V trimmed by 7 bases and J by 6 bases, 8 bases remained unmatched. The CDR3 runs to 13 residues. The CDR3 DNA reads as TGTGCCAGCATCAATTCCGCGGGAGGCGAGCAGTACTTC. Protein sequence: CASINSAGGEQYF.

The CDR3 DNA is TGTGCCAGCAGCCGGGTGGACAGATCTAACTATGGCTACACCTTC. Translation: CASSRVDRSNYGYTF. V gene TRBV5-6 combines with J gene TRBJ1-2, with D perhaps TRBD1 (6 bases). From germline, CDR1 is SGHDT and CDR2 YYEEEE. Deletions cut 4 bases from V and 0 bases from J, with 13 bases between. This CDR3 comprises 15 residues. The full variable domain, its missing parts supplied by reference TRBV5-6 and TRBJ1-2, is DAGVTQSPTHLIKTRGQQVTLRCSPKSGHDTVSWYQQALGQGPQFIFQYYEEEERQRGNFPDRFSGHQFPNYSSELNVNALLLGDSALYLCASSRVDRSNYGYTFGSGTRLTVV.

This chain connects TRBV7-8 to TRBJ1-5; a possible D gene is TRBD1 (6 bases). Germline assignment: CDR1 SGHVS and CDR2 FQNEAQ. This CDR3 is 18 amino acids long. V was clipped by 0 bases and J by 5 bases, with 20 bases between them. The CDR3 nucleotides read TGTGCCAGCAGCTTAGCTTCAGCGGGACAAATTCTCGATCAGCCCCAGCATTTT. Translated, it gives CASSLASAGQILDQPQHF.

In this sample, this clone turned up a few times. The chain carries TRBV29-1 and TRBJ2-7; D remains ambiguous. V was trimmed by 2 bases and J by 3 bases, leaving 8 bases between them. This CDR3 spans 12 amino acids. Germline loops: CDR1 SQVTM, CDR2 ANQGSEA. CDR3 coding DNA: TGCAGCGTTGAAAATGACAACTACGAGCAGTACTTC. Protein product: CSVENDNYEQYF.

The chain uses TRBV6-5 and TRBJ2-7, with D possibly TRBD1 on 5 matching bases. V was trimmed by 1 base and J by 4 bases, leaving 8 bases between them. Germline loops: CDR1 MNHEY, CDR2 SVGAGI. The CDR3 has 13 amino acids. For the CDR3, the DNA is TGTGCCAGCAGTTACTTGGGGCAGTACGAGCAGTACTTC. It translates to CASSYLGQYEQYF.

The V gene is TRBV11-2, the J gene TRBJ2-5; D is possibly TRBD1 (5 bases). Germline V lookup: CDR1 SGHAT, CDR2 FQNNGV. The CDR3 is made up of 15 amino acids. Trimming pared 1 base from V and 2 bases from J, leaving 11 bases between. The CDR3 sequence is CASSLGTQLQETQYF. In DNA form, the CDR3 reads TGTGCCAGCAGCTTAGGGACACAACTTCAAGAGACCCAGTACTTC.

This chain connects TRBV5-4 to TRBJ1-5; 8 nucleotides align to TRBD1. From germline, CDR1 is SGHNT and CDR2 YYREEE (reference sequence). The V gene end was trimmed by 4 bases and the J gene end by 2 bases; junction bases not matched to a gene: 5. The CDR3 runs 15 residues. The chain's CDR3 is CASSPGTGGNQPQHF. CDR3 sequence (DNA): TGTGCCAGCAGCCCCGGGACAGGAGGCAATCAGCCCCAGCATTTT.

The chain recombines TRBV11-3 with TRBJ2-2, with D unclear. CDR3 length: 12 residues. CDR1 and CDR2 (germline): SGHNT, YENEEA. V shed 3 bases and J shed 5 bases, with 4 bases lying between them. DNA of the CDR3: TGTGCCAGCAGCTTTGGAACCGGGGAGCTGTTTTTT. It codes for CASSFGTGELFF.

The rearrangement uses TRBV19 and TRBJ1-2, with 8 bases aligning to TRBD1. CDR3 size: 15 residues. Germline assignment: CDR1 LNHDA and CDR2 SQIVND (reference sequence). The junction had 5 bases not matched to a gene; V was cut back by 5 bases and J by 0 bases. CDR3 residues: CASSPRTGTNYGYTF. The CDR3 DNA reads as TGTGCCAGTAGTCCAAGGACAGGGACTAACTATGGCTACACCTTC.

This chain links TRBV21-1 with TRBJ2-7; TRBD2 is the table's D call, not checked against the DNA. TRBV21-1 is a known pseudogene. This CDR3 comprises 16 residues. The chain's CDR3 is CASSKWLGLAAYEQYF. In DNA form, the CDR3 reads TGTGCCAGCAGCAAATGGTTGGGACTAGCGGCCTACGAGCAGTACTTC.

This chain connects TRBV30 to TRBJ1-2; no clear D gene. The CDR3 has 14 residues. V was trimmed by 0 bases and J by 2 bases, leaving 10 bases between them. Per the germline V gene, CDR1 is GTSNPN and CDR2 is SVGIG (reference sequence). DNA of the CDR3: TGTGCCTGGAGTGTACGCGGCAGAAACTATGGCTACACCTTC. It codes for CAWSVRGRNYGYTF.

CDR3 in amino acids: CASSHPPGLAGADEQFF. The CDR3 DNA reads as TGCGCCAGCAGCCACCCCCCTGGACTAGCGGGAGCCGATGAGCAGTTCTTC. The rearrangement links TRBV4-1 to TRBJ2-1; 13 bases are a match to TRBD2. V trimming: 3 bases; J trimming: 8 bases; junction bases outside the gene matches: 10. The CDR3 has 17 residues. CDR1 is MGHRA, CDR2 YSYEKL, per germline.